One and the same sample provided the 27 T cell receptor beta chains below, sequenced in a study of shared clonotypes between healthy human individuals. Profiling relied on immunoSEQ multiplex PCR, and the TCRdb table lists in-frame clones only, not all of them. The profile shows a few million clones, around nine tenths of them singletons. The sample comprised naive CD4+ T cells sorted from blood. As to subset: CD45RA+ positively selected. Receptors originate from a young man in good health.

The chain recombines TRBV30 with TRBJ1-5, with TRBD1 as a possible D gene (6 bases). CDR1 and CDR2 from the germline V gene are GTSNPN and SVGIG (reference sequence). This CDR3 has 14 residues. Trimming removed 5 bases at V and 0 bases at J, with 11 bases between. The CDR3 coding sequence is TGTGCCTGGGGTCGGGACAATAGCAATCAGCCCCAGCATTTT. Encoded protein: CAWGRDNSNQPQHF.

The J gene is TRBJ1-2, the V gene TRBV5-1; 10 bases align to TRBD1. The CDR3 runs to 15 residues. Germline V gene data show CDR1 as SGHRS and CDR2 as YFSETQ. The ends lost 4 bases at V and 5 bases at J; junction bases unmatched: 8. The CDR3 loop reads CASSNNDRGLYGYTF. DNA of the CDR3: TGCGCCAGCAGCAACAATGACAGGGGGCTATATGGCTACACCTTC. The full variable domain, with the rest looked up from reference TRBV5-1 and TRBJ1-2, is KAGVTQTPRYLIKTRGQQVTLSCSPISGHRSVSWYQQTPGQGLQFLFEYFSETQRNKGNFPGRFSGRQFSNSRSEMNVSTLELGDSALYLCASSNNDRGLYGYTFGSGTRLTVV.

CDR3: CASSIRPTGDYGYTF. The DNA for the CDR3 is TGCGCCAGCAGCATACGACCGACAGGGGATTATGGCTACACCTTC. The chain uses TRBV5-1 and TRBJ1-2; the match to TRBD1 covers 8 bases. The CDR3 covers 15 residues. With V trimmed by 4 bases and J by 5 bases, 10 bases remained unmatched. In germline, CDR1 is SGHRS, CDR2 YFSETQ.

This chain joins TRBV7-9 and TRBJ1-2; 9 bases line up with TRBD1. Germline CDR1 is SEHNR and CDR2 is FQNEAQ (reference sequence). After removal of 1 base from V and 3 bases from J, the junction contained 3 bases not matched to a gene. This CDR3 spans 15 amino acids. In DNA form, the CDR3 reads TGTGCCAGCAGCTTAGGGACAGGGGTCGACTATGGCTACACCTTC. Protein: CASSLGTGVDYGYTF.

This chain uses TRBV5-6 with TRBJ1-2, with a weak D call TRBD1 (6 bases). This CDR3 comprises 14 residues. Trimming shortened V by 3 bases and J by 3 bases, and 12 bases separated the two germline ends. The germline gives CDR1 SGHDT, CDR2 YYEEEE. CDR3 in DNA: TGTGCCAGCAGCTGGGGGCAGACTGACTATGGCTACACCTTC. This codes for CASSWGQTDYGYTF.

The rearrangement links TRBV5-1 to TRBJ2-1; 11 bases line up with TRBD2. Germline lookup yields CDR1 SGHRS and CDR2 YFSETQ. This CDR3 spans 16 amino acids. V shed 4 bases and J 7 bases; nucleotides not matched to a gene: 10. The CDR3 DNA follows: TGCGCCAGCAGCGTGACTAGCGGGAATCAAGTGAATGAGCAGTTCTTC. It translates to CASSVTSGNQVNEQFF.

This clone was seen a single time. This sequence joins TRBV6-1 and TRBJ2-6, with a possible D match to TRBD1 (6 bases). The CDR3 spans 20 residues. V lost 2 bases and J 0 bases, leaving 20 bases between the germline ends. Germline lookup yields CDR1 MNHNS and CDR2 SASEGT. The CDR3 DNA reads TGTGCCAGCAGTGAAAAGGGAACCGGGACAACCGGCTCTGGGGCCAACGTCCTGACTTTC. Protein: CASSEKGTGTTGSGANVLTF.

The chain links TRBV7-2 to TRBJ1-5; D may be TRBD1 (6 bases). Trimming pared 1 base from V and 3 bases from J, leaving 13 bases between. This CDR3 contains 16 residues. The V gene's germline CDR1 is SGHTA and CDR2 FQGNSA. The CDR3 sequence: CASSLGSRGPNQPQHF. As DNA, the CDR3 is TGTGCCAGCAGCTTAGGATCGCGGGGGCCCAATCAGCCCCAGCATTTT.

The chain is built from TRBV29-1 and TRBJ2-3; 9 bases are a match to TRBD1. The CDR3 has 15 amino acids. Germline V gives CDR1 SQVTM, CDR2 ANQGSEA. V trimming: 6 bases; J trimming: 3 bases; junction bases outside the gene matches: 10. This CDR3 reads CSVVQGAGRTDTQYF. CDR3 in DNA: TGCAGCGTGGTACAGGGGGCCGGTAGGACAGATACGCAGTATTTT.

Here the CDR3 DNA reads TGCGCCAGCAGACTAGCGGGGGGGCAGAACAATGAGCAGTTCTTC. As protein: CASRLAGGQNNEQFF. The chain links TRBV4-1 to TRBJ2-1; TRBD2 agrees at 13 bases. The CDR3 totals 15 residues. The J segment lost 5 bases and the V segment lost 6 bases, leaving 4 bases of the junction unmatched. Germline lookup yields CDR1 MGHRA and CDR2 YSYEKL.

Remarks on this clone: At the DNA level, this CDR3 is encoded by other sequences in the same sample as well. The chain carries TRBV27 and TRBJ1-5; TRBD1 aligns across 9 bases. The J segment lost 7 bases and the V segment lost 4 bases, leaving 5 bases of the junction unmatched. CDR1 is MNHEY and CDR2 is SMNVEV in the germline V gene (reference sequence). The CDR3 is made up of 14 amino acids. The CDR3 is CASSSGTGYQPQHF. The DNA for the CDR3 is TGTGCCAGCAGTTCCGGGACAGGGTACCAGCCCCAGCATTTT.

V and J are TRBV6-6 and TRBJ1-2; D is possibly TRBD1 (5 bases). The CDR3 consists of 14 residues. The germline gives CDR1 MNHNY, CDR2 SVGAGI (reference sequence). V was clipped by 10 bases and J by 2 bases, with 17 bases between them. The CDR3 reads CATLLPGTNYGYTF. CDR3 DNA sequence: TGTGCCACTTTGCTTCCGGGGACGAACTATGGCTACACCTTC.

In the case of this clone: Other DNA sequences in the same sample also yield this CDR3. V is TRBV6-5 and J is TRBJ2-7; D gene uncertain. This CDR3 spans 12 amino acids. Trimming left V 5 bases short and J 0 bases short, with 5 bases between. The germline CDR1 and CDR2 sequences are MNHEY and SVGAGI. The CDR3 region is CASSRSSYEQYF. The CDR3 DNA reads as TGTGCCAGCAGTCGATCCTCCTACGAGCAGTACTTC.

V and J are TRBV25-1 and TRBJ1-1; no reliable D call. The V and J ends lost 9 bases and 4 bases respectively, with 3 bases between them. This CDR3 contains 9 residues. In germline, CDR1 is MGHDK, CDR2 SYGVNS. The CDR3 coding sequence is TGTGCCAGATGCACTGAAGCTTTCTTT. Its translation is CARCTEAFF. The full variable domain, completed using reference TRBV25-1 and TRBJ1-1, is EADIYQTPRYLVIGTGKKITLECSQTMGHDKMYWYQQDPGMELHLIHYSYGVNSTEKGDLSSESTVSRIRTEHFPLTLESARPSHTSQYLCARCTEAFFGQGTRLTVV.

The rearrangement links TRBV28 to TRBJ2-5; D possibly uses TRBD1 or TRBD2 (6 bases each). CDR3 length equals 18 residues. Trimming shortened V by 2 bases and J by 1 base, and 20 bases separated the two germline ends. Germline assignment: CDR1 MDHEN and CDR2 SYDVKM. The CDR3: CASSLGGFVGQIQETQYF. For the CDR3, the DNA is TGTGCCAGCAGTTTAGGGGGGTTCGTAGGACAGATCCAAGAGACCCAGTACTTC.

CDR3 bases: TGCGCCAGTAAGTTGGCGGGGACGGAAATAGGGACCCAGTACTTC. As protein: CASKLAGTEIGTQYF. V and J are TRBV5-1 and TRBJ2-5, with a possible D match to TRBD2 (6 bases). Germline loops: CDR1 SGHRS, CDR2 YFSETQ. This CDR3 has 15 residues. V was pared by 8 bases and J by 7 bases, with 24 bases between.

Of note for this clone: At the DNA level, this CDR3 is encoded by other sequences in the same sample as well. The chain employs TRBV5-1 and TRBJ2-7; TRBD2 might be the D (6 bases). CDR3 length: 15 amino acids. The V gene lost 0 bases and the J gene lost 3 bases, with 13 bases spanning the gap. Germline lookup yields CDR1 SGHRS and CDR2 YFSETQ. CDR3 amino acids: CASSLGGTGIYEQYF. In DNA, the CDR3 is TGCGCCAGCAGCTTGGGCGGGACGGGGATCTACGAGCAGTACTTC.

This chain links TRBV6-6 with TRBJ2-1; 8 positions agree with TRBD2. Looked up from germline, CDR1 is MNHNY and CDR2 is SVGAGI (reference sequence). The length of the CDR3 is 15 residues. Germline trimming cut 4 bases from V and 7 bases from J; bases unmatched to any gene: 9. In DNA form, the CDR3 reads TGTGCCAGCAGTTTTAACGGGAGGGCCAGGAATGAGCAGTTCTTC. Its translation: CASSFNGRARNEQFF.

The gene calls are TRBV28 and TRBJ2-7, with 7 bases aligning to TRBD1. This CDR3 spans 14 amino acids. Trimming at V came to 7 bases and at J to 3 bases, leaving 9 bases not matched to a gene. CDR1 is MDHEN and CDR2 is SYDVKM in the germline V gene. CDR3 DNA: TGTGCCAGCAACAAACCCGGGACAGACTACGAGCAGTACTTC. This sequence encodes CASNKPGTDYEQYF. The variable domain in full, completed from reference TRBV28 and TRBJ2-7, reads DVKVTQSSRYLVKRTGEKVFLECVQDMDHENMFWYRQDPGLGLRLIYFSYDVKMKEKGDIPEGYSVSREKKERFSLILESASTNQTSMYLCASNKPGTDYEQYFGPGTRLTVT.

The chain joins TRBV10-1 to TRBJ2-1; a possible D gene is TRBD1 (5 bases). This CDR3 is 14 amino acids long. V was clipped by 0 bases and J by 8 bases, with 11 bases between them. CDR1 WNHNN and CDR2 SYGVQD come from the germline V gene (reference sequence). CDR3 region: CASSESWQGYEQFF. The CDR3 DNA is TGCGCCAGCAGTGAGTCGTGGCAGGGCTATGAGCAGTTCTTC.

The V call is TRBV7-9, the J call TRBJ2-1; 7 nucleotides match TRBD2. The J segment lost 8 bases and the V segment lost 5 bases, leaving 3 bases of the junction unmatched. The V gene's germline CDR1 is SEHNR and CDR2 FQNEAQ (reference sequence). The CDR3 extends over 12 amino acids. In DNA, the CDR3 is TGTGCCAGCAGCCCTCGGGGGGATGAGCAGTTCTTC. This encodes CASSPRGDEQFF.

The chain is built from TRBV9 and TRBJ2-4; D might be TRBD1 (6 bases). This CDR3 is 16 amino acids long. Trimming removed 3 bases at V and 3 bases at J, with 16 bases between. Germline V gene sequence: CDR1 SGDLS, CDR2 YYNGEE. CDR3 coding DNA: TGTGCCAGCAGCGCATATGGGGGACAAAACAAAAACATTCAGTACTTC. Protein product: CASSAYGGQNKNIQYF.

The CDR3 DNA reads TGTGCCAGCAGCTCTGGTGATACGGGGACTTATGGCTACACCTTC. Its protein product is CASSSGDTGTYGYTF. This sequence joins TRBV9 and TRBJ1-2, with TRBD1 as a possible D gene (5 bases). V gave up 4 bases and J gave up 5 bases, with 18 bases separating them. Germline CDR1 is SGDLS and CDR2 is YYNGEE. This CDR3 comprises 15 residues. The full variable domain, rest sourced from reference TRBV9 and TRBJ1-2, is DSGVTQTPKHLITATGQRVTLRCSPRSGDLSVYWYQQSLDQGLQFLIQYYNGEERAKGNILERFSAQQFPDLHSELNLSSLELGDSALYFCASSSGDTGTYGYTFGSGTRLTVV.

In DNA form, the CDR3 reads TGTGCCTGGATTTCAAGCTCGAACACCGGGGAGCTGTTTTTT. Encoded protein: CAWISSSNTGELFF. The rearrangement joins TRBV30 to TRBJ2-2; D gene uncertain. The CDR3 loop spans 14 amino acids. V lost 4 bases, J lost 0 bases, and 9 bases lay in between. From germline, CDR1 is GTSNPN and CDR2 SVGIG (reference sequence).

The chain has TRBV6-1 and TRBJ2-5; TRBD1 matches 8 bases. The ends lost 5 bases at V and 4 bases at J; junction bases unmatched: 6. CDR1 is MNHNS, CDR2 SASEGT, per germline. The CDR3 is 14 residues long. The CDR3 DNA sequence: TGTGCCAGCAGTTTCCAGGGGGCCGGAGAGACCCAGTACTTC. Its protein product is CASSFQGAGETQYF.

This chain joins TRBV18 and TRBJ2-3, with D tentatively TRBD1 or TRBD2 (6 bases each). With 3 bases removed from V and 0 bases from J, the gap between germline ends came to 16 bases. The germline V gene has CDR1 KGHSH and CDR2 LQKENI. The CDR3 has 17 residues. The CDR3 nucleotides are TGTGCCAGCTCACCCCTCTTTGAAGGGGGGAGCACAGATACGCAGTATTTT. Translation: CASSPLFEGGSTDTQYF. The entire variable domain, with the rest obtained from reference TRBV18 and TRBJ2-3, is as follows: NAGVMQNPRHLVRRRGQEARLRCSPMKGHSHVYWYRQLPEEGLKFMVYLQKENIIDESGMPKERFSAEFPKEGPSILRIQQVVRGDSAAYFCASSPLFEGGSTDTQYFGPGTRLTVL.

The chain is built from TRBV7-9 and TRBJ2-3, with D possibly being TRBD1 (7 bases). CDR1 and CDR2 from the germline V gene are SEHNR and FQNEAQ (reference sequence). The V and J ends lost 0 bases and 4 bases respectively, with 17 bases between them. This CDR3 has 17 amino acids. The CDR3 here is CASSLAIGGGEADTQYF. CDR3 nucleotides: TGTGCCAGCAGCTTAGCGATTGGAGGGGGCGAGGCAGATACGCAGTATTTT.